Listed here are 14 T cell receptor beta chains from one sample, sequenced in a study of T cells in localized non-small cell lung cancer. Data came from immunoSEQ multiplex PCR; TCRdb stores just in-frame clones and leaves some out. The repertoire holds about 14,000 clones, with under 30% as singletons. The sequencing here drew on lung tumor tissue, taken before any cancer treatment. The receptors come from a female donor older than 55 with stage I lung adenocarcinoma.

This clone was detected only a few times. The junction departs from the called germline gene at one end, perhaps through a read error. The rearrangement links TRBV4-1 to TRBJ1-4, with D perhaps matching TRBD1 (6 bases). CDR3 length: 16 amino acids. Germline CDR1 reads MGHRA; CDR2 reads YSYEKL. In DNA form, the CDR3 reads TGCACCAGCAGCCAAGATAGGGGGGGCACTAATGAAAAACTGTTTTTT. This translates into CTSSQDRGGTNEKLFF.

DNA of the CDR3: TGTGCCAGCAGTGACCAACAGGGAGACGCTTTCTTT. It encodes CASSDQQGDAFF. The V call is TRBV25-1, the J call TRBJ1-1, with a possible D match to TRBD1 (6 bases). The germline V and J ends were trimmed by 3 bases and 11 bases, with 13 bases remaining between them. This CDR3 comprises 12 residues. In germline, CDR1 is MGHDK, CDR2 SYGVNS.

This chain joins TRBV9 and TRBJ2-1, with 7 positions matching TRBD2. This CDR3 spans 14 amino acids. Germline V gives CDR1 SGDLS, CDR2 YYNGEE. Unmatched junction bases numbered 6, after V lost 9 bases and J lost 0 bases. The CDR3 DNA reads TGTGCCACCCTGGGGGGGTACTCCTACAATGAGCAGTTCTTC. Amino acid sequence: CATLGGYSYNEQFF.

This sequence joins TRBV1 and TRBJ1-2. TRBV1 is tagged as a pseudogene. The CDR3 is made up of 14 amino acids. The CDR3 sequence: CASSQDLGKGGYTF. In nucleotides, the CDR3 is TGCGCCAGCAGCCAAGATCTGGGAAAAGGTGGCTACACCTTC.

This clone was recorded only once. The chain joins TRBV18 to TRBJ2-7; weak D call: TRBD2 (5 bases). The germline V gene encodes CDR1 KGHSH and CDR2 LQKENI. The CDR3 spans 14 residues. The germline V and J ends were trimmed by 6 bases and 3 bases, with 15 bases remaining between them. The CDR3 DNA is TGTGCCAGCTCGCTCGAACCGGGATTCTACGAGCAGTACTTC. Its protein product is CASSLEPGFYEQYF.

By sample fraction, this clone is medium-sized (0.01 to 0.1%). The V and J genes are TRBV6-8 and TRBJ2-5; TRBD1 aligns across 7 bases. With V trimmed by 6 bases and J by 4 bases, 11 bases remained unmatched. Germline V gene sequence: CDR1 MNHGY, CDR2 SAAAGT. This CDR3 is 15 amino acids long. The CDR3: CASRNRDRRGETQYF. The CDR3 DNA sequence: TGTGCCAGCAGGAATCGGGACAGACGGGGAGAGACCCAGTACTTC.

The rearrangement links TRBV11-3 to TRBJ2-1; a possible D gene is TRBD1 (6 bases). V was cut by 5 bases and J by 6 bases, with 20 bases left in between. The CDR3 has 16 residues. Per germline, CDR1 SGHNT and CDR2 YENEEA. The CDR3 nucleotides read TGTGCCAGCAGCCAATACTCGGACAGTTGGTTCAATGAGCAGTTCTTC. Its translation: CASSQYSDSWFNEQFF.

CDR3 nucleotides: TGTGCCAGCTCACCAGAGTACAACAGTAAGCTGTTTTTT. Protein sequence: CASSPEYNSKLFF. The chain recombines TRBV18 with TRBJ2-2, with no clear D. Germline V CDR1 and CDR2: KGHSH, LQKENI. CDR3 size: 13 residues. V shed 2 bases and J shed 12 bases, with 13 bases lying between them.

This clone was seen only a few times. CDR3 amino acids: CAIGSAADTQYF. CDR3 DNA: TGTGCCATCGGAAGTGCTGCAGATACGCAGTATTTT. The chain couples TRBV6-8 to TRBJ2-3; no clear D. The V end was cut by 10 bases, the J end by 4 bases, with 12 bases between. Germline CDR1 MNHGY, CDR2 SAAAGT. This CDR3 region has 12 residues.

The genes are TRBV5-1 and TRBJ2-3, with a weak D call TRBD1 (6 bases). This CDR3 is 17 amino acids long. V gave up 1 base and J gave up 1 base, with 16 bases separating them. Germline loops: CDR1 SGHRS, CDR2 YFSETQ. CDR3 protein: CASSLTITGLGTDTQYF. The DNA of the CDR3 is TGCGCCAGCAGCTTGACAATTACAGGGCTGGGCACAGATACGCAGTATTTT.

This clone was detected a few times. The chain couples TRBV6-8 to TRBJ1-2, with TRBD1 matching 7 bases. J lost 6 bases, V lost 5 bases, and 9 bases had no gene match. The CDR3 has 14 amino acids. CDR1 and CDR2 (germline): MNHGY, SAAAGT. In DNA, the CDR3 is TGTGCCAGCAGTACTTTAGCAGGGGGGAATGGCTACACCTTC. Translating it yields CASSTLAGGNGYTF.

This clone was counted between two and nine times. The V gene is TRBV6-7, the J gene TRBJ2-7; D remains ambiguous. TRBV6-7 is reported as an ORF; its role is uncertain. The length of the CDR3 is 11 residues. With 4 bases removed from V and 3 bases from J, the gap between germline ends came to 4 bases. CDR3 DNA: TGTGCCAGCAGTTCATACTACGAGCAGTACTTC. Its translation: CASSSYYEQYF.

The rearrangement uses TRBV19 and TRBJ2-3; no reliable D call. The V gene lost 3 bases and the J gene lost 0 bases, with 13 bases spanning the gap. The CDR3 spans 16 residues. Germline lookup yields CDR1 LNHDA and CDR2 SQIVND (reference sequence). CDR3 region: CASSIGRSGSTDTQYF. CDR3 sequence (DNA): TGTGCCAGTAGTATCGGTCGGTCAGGCAGCACAGATACGCAGTATTTT.

The genes are TRBV18 and TRBJ2-3; 10 nucleotides line up with TRBD2. Germline CDR1 reads KGHSH; CDR2 reads LQKENI. The CDR3 covers 15 residues. V dropped 2 bases and J dropped 5; count of bases not matched to a gene: 4. CDR3 protein: CASSPTSGAGDTQYF. The CDR3 bases are TGTGCCAGCTCACCAACTAGCGGGGCGGGAGATACGCAGTATTTT.